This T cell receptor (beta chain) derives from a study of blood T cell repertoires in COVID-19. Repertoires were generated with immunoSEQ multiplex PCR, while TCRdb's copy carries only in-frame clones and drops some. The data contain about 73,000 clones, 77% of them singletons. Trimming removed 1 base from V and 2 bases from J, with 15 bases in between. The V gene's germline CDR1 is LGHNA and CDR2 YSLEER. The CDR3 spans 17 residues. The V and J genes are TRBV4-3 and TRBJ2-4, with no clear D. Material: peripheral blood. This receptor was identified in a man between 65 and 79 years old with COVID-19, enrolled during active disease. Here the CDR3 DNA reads TGCGCCAGCAGCCAAGTTCACAGCTGGTCCCCCAAAAACATTCAGTACTTC. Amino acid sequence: CASSQVHSWSPKNIQYF.